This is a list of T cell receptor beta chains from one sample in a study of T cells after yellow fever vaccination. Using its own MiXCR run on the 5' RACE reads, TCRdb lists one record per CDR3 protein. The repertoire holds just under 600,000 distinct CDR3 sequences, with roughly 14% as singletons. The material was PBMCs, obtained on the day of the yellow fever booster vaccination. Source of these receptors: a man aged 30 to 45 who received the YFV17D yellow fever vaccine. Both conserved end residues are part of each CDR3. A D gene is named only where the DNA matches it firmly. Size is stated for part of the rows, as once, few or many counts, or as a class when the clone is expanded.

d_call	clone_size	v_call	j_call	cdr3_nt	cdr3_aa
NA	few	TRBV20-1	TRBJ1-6	TGCAGTGCTATGGCAGGAAATTCACCCCTCCACTTT	CSAMAGNSPLHF
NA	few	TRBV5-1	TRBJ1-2	TGCGCCAGCAGCTTGGGGGGAAAGTACGGCTACACCTTC	CASSLGGKYGYTF
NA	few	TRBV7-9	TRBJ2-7	TGTGCCAGCGGAGGGGCGGCATACTCCTACGAGCAGTACTTC	CASGGAAYSYEQYF
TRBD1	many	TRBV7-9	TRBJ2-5	TGTGCCAGCAGCTTCAGACAGGGGGAGACCCAGTACTTC	CASSFRQGETQYF
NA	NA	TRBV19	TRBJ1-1	TGTGCATCAGGGTCGGCCACTGAAGCTTTCTTT	CASGSATEAFF
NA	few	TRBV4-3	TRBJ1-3	TGCGCCAGCAGCCAAGATACGGTCGGTAGAAACACCATATATTTT	CASSQDTVGRNTIYF
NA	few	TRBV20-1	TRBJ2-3	TGCAGTGCTAGAGATTGGAGGACAGAAAGAGATACGCAGTATTTT	CSARDWRTERDTQYF
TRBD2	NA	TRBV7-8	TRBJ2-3	TGTGCCAGCAGCTCGCCTAGCGGGAGAAGGACAGATACGCAGTATTTT	CASSSPSGRRTDTQYF
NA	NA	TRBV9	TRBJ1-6	TGTGCCAGCAGCGTAGGTGAGGCCGTAAATTCACCCCTCCACTTT	CASSVGEAVNSPLHF
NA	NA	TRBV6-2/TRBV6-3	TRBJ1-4	TGTGCCAGCAGCCGTGACATCCCGGTAACGGAAAAACTGTTTTTT	CASSRDIPVTEKLFF
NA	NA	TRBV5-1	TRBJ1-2	TGCGCCAGCAGCCTAACAGAATTTAACTATGGCTACACCTTC	CASSLTEFNYGYTF
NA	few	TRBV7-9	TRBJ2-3	TGTGCCACCCTGCCGGGGGATACGCAGTATTTT	CATLPGDTQYF
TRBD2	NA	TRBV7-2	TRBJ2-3	TGTGCCAGCAGCTCCAATCTCCGGGGGGTAGACACGCAGTATTTT	CASSSNLRGVDTQYF
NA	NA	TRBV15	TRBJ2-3	TGTGCCACCAGCAGAGCCGGGGGCCTACGTACAGATACGCAGTATTTT	CATSRAGGLRTDTQYF
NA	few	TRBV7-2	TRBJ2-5	TGTGCCAGCAGCTTACCCGGGAGCAAAAGTAGAGAGACCCAGTACTTC	CASSLPGSKSRETQYF
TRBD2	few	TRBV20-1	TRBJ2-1	TGCAGTGCTAGGGGGCTAGCGGGATACAATGAGCAGTTCTTC	CSARGLAGYNEQFF
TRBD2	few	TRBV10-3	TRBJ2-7	TGTGCCATCAGTGAGTCCTCTGGACTAGCGGGTCCTTCCTACGAGCAGTACTTC	CAISESSGLAGPSYEQYF
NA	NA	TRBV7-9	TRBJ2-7	TGTGCCAGCAGTTTGGCCCGGGGGCCGGCCCGCTACGAGCAGTACTTC	CASSLARGPARYEQYF
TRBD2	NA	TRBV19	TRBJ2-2	TGTGCCAGTAGTACATCTAGCGGGAGGGCCTATATCGGGGAGCTGTTTTTT	CASSTSSGRAYIGELFF
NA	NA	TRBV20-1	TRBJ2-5	TGCAGTGCTAGAGAGCGGGAGAGGGGGGAGACCCAGTACTTC	CSARERERGETQYF
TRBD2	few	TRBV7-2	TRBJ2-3	TGTGCCAGCAGCTTACGCACTATGCGGGAGCGGATAACGACGCAGTATTTT	CASSLRTMRERITTQYF
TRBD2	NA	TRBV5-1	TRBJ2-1	TGCGCCAGCAGCTCCCCCGAGGGGGGGACAATTAAGGGGACTAGCCACAATGAGCAGTTCTTC	CASSSPEGGTIKGTSHNEQFF
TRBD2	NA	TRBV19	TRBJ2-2	TGTGCCAGTAGCCAACTAGCGGGAGGGCAGGGGGAGCTGTTTTTT	CASSQLAGGQGELFF
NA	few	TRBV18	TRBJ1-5	TGTGCCAGCTCACCACAGGAGGGTTATCAGCCCCAGCATTTT	CASSPQEGYQPQHF
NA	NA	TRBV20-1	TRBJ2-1	TGCTGTGCTAGAGATTGGGCAAGGGTAGCGACCTACAATGAGCAGTTCTTC	CCARDWARVATYNEQFF
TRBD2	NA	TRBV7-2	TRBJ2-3	TGTGCCAGCAGCTTAGTCCTCGAAGCGGGAGTCACAGATACGCAGTATTTT	CASSLVLEAGVTDTQYF
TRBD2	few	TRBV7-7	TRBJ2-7	TGTGCCAGCAGCTTAGCGAAGCGGGAGAGCTACGAGCAGTACTTC	CASSLAKRESYEQYF
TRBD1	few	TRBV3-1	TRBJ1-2	TGTGCCAGCAGCCTCCCGGGACAGGGGGCCTATGGCTACACCTTC	CASSLPGQGAYGYTF
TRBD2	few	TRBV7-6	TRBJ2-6	TGTGCCAGCAGCTTCGGACTAGCGGGAGGGCCTACTGGGGCCAACGTCCTGACTTTC	CASSFGLAGGPTGANVLTF
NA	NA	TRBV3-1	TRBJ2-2	TGTGCCAGCAGCCAAGGGACACCGGGAACCGGGGAGCTGTTTTTT	CASSQGTPGTGELFF
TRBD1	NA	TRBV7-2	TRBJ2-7	TGTGCCAGCAGCTCACAGGGGGCGCTCTCATCCGAGCAGTACTTC	CASSSQGALSSEQYF
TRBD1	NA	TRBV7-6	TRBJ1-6	TGTGCCAGCAGCTTATCAGGTTCCAAGAACACAGGGGTATTCTCACCCCTCCACTTT	CASSLSGSKNTGVFSPLHF
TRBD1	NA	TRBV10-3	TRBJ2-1	TGTGCCATCAGGGGGGACAGCTCCTACAATGAGCAGTTCTTC	CAIRGDSSYNEQFF
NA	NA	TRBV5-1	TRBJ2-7	TGCGCCAGCAGAAGGGACCACTTACCCCGGCAGTACTTC	CASRRDHLPRQYF
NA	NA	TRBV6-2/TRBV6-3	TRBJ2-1	TGTGCCAGCAGTTACTTGTTCGGTACAATGAAGCAGTTCTTC	CASSYLFGTMKQFF
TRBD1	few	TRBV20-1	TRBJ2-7	TGCAGTGCTAGCCCGGCAGGGGGCGAGCAGTACTTC	CSASPAGGEQYF
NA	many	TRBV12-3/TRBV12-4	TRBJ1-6	TGTGCCAGCAGTTTAGGACAGTTTAATTCACCCCTCCACTTT	CASSLGQFNSPLHF
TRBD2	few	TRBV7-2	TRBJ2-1	TGTGCCAGCAGGAAACTAGCGGGAGTAAATAATGAGCAGTTCTTC	CASRKLAGVNNEQFF
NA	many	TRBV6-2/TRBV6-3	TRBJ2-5	TGTGCCAGCAGGCCAACAGCGGCCCAAGAGACCCAGTACTTC	CASRPTAAQETQYF
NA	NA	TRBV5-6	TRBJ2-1	TGTGCCAGCAGCTTAATGTTGCTATCAGGGGGGTCAGAGCAGTTCTTC	CASSLMLLSGGSEQFF
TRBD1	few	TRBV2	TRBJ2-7	TGTGCCAGCATTTTACAGGGGATCGCCTACGAGCAGTACTTC	CASILQGIAYEQYF